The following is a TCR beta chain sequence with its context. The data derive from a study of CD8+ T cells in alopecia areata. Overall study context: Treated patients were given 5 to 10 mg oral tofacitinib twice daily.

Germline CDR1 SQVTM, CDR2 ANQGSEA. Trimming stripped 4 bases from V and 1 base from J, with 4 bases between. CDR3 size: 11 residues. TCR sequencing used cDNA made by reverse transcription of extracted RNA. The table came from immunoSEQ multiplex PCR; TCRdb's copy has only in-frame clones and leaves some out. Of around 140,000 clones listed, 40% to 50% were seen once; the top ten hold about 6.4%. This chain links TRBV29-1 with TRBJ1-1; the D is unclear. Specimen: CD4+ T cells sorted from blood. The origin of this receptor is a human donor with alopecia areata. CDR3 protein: CSVAQNTEAFF. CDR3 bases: TGCAGCGTTGCTCAGAACACTGAAGCTTTCTTT.